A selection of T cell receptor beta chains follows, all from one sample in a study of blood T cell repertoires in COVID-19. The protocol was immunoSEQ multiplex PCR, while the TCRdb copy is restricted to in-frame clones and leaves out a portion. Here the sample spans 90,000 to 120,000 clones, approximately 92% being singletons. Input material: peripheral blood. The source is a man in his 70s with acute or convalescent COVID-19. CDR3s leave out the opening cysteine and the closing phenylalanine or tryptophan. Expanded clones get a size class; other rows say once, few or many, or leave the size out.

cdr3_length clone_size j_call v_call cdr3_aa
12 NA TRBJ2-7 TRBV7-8 ASSPRDNYYEQY
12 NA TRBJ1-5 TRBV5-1 ASSTGQPNQPQH
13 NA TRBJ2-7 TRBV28 ASSLVRVGHYEQY
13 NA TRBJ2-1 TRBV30 AWSAGTSGSNEQF
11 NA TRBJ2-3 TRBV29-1 SVERWGTDTQY
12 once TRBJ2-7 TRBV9 ASSVASQGYEQY
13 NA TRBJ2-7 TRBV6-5 ASSLSGTGGYEQY
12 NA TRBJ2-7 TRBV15 ATSRGLADYEQY
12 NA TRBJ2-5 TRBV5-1 ASSLGTGVETQY
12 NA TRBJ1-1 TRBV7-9 ASSFGQGAAEAF
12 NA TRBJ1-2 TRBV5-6 ASSRDRSLYGYT
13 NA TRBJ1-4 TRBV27 ASSPQGTGFEKLF
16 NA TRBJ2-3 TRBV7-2 ASSFWASGKGSTDTQY
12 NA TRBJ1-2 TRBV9 ASSVADSLYGYT